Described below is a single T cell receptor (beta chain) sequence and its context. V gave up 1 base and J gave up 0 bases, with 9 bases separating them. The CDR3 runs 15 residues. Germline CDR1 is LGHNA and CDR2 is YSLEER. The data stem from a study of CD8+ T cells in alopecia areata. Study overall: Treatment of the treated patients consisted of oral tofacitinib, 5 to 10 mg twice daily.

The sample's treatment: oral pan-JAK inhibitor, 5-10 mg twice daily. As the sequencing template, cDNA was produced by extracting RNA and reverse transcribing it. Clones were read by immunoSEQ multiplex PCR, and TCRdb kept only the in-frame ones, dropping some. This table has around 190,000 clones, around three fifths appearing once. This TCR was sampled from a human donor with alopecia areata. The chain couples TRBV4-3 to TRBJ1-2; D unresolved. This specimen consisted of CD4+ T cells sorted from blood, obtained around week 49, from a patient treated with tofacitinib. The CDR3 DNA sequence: TGCGCCAGCAGCCAAGTTTCGGAAGCTAACTATGGCTACACCTTC. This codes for CASSQVSEANYGYTF.